Each of the 18 T cell receptor beta chains below was sequenced from the same sample in a study of blood T cells in healthy people across ages (dated by TCRdb to about 2015). To prepare the library, 5' RACE was applied. Sequencing used an Illumina HiSeq 2500. The second PCR ran for about 7 to 11 cycles and used a J-beta primer mix along with a sample-barcoded 5' primer. TCRdb reran the public reads through fastp at Q25 and MiXCR, keeping productive beta chains. Rows with a matching CDR3 protein are joined into one entry that keeps the most common DNA and genes. This sample gives 650,000 to 800,000 distinct CDR3 sequences in total; about 51% of them show up just once. The leading ten clones occupy roughly 12% of the sample. Sequencing was carried out using blood. The receptors stem from a woman older than 75 in good health.

This clonotype was observed many times. V is TRBV5-1 and J is TRBJ2-3; 7 bases align to TRBD2. V gave up 4 bases and J gave up 5 bases; unmatched junction bases: 13. CDR1 is SGHRS and CDR2 is YFSETQ in the germline V gene. This CDR3 contains 16 residues. DNA for the CDR3: TGCGCCAGCAGCCTTAGACCGACGGGCGGGAGAGATACGCAGTATTTT. Amino acids: CASSLRPTGGRDTQYF.

The chain links TRBV5-6 to TRBJ2-2; D is perhaps TRBD1 (6 bases). This CDR3 has 16 amino acids. V was clipped by 4 bases and J by 0 bases, with 13 bases between them. From germline, CDR1 is SGHDT and CDR2 YYEEEE. CDR3 sequence: CASSPRGPSNTGELFF. CDR3 sequence (DNA): TGTGCCAGCAGCCCCAGGGGACCGTCGAACACCGGGGAGCTGTTTTTT. The full variable domain, its missing parts supplied by reference TRBV5-6 and TRBJ2-2, is DAGVTQSPTHLIKTRGQQVTLRCSPKSGHDTVSWYQQALGQGPQFIFQYYEEEERQRGNFPDRFSGHQFPNYSSELNVNALLLGDSALYLCASSPRGPSNTGELFFGEGSRLTVL.

This clonotype was observed many times. The genes are TRBV2 and TRBJ2-7; D remains ambiguous. This CDR3 is built from 11 residues. V dropped 4 bases and J dropped 7 bases, with 8 bases sitting between them. CDR1 is SNHLY and CDR2 is FYNNEI in the germline V gene. The CDR3 coding sequence is TGTGCCAGCAGTGGAATAGGGGAGCAGTACTTC. This translates into CASSGIGEQYF.

The chain recombines TRBV11-2 with TRBJ2-7; perhaps TRBD1 as D (5 bases). This CDR3 has 15 residues. Trimming removed 1 base from V and 0 bases from J, with 10 bases in between. Germline loops: CDR1 SGHAT, CDR2 FQNNGV. The CDR3 nucleotides read TGTGCCAGCAGCTTAGCTCTGGGGCCCTCCTACGAGCAGTACTTC. As protein: CASSLALGPSYEQYF.

This clonotype occurred once. This sequence may be a read error, since a much larger clone differs from it by one base. The conserved phenylalanine or tryptophan normally closing the CDR3 is absent here, so this likely arose from a read error. CDR3 loop: CASSEEGSSQETQYL. The CDR3 DNA is TGTGCCAGCAGTGAAGAGGGTTCGAGCCAAGAGACCCAGTACCTC. The chain couples TRBV2 to TRBJ2-5, with D hard to call. Deletions cut 1 base from V and 1 base from J, with 10 bases between. The CDR3 runs to 15 residues. Germline V gene data show CDR1 as SNHLY and CDR2 as FYNNEI.

The chain's CDR3 is CASTSGKTITDTQYF. CDR3 nucleotide sequence: TGTGCCAGCACCTCCGGAAAAACGATCACAGATACGCAGTATTTT. The rearrangement uses TRBV7-2 and TRBJ2-3; no clear D. Per the germline V gene, CDR1 is SGHTA and CDR2 is FQGNSA. CDR3 length: 15 amino acids. The V end lost 7 bases, the J end lost 2 bases, and 16 bases lay between the germline ends.

This clonotype occurred many times. J is TRBJ2-3 and V is TRBV12-3 or TRBV12-4; D perhaps matches TRBD2 (6 bases). V was pared by 7 bases and J by 0 bases, with 17 bases between. This CDR3 spans 16 amino acids. CDR3 sequence (DNA): TGTGCCAGCACCCCCGGGACTTCTCCTAGCACAGATACGCAGTATTTT. Translated, it gives CASTPGTSPSTDTQYF.

A word on this clonotype: The junction differs from germline at one of its ends, possibly a read error. The chain combines TRBV25-1 with TRBJ2-7; D remains unclear. The germline V gene has CDR1 MGHDK and CDR2 SYGVNS. This CDR3 spans 11 amino acids. This chain's CDR3 is CAGSEGYEQYF. CDR3 bases: TGTGCCGGCAGTGAAGGGTACGAGCAGTACTTC.

As concerns this clonotype: One base away lies a much larger clone, so this may be a sequencing read error. V is TRBV10-3 and J is TRBJ1-1; no firm D call. Germline CDR1 ENHRY, CDR2 SYGVKD. This CDR3 contains 12 residues. With 2 bases removed from V and 7 bases from J, the gap between germline ends came to 8 bases. The CDR3 DNA reads TGTGCCATCAGTGAGCGGAAACTTGAAGCTTTCTTT. This sequence encodes CAISERKLEAFF.

The chain is built from TRBV7-3 and TRBJ2-1; the D gene is possibly TRBD2 (6 bases). The CDR3 is made up of 18 amino acids. Per germline, CDR1 SGHTA and CDR2 FQGTGA. The V end lost 3 bases, the J end lost 3 bases, and 21 bases lay between the germline ends. In DNA form, the CDR3 reads TGTGCCAGCAGCTTGTTGGCAGGAGACGGGGGAAACTACAATGAGCAGTTCTTC. It is translated as CASSLLAGDGGNYNEQFF.

Ten or more counts support this clonotype. This rearrangement joins TRBV20-1 to TRBJ2-3, with 9 positions matching TRBD1. The CDR3 spans 12 residues. The germline gives CDR1 DFQATT, CDR2 SNEGSKA (reference sequence). Here the CDR3 reads CRGGQGTYTQYF. The CDR3 bases are TGCAGGGGGGGACAGGGAACTTATACGCAGTATTTT.

The chain combines TRBV4-2 with TRBJ1-2; 9 bases align to TRBD1. The V gene's germline CDR1 is LGHNA and CDR2 YNFKEQ. The length of the CDR3 is 16 residues. Trimming cost V 1 base and J 4 bases; bases outside gene matches: 7. The CDR3 coding sequence is TGTGCCAGCAGCCAAGGGAGAACAGGGGGCATCTATGGCTACACCTTC. Its translation: CASSQGRTGGIYGYTF.

This clonotype was counted a single time. The CDR3 is CSALHRTGQTEAFF. Here the CDR3 DNA reads TGCAGTGCTCTTCACCGGACAGGGCAGACTGAAGCTTTCTTT. The rearrangement uses TRBV20-1 and TRBJ1-1, with 8 bases fitting TRBD1. The CDR3 has 14 amino acids. In germline, CDR1 is DFQATT, CDR2 SNEGSKA (reference sequence). The V segment lost 5 bases and the J segment 5 bases; nucleotides outside the gene matches: 10.

This clonotype showed up many times. The rearrangement uses TRBV20-1 and TRBJ1-2, with 11 bases that match TRBD1. Unmatched junction bases numbered 1, after V lost 0 bases and J lost 4 bases. Germline values: CDR1 DFQATT, CDR2 SNEGSKA (reference sequence). The CDR3 runs to 14 residues. For the CDR3, the DNA is TGCAGTGCTAGAGAGGACAGGGGGCTCTATGGCTACACCTTC. It is translated as CSAREDRGLYGYTF.

This sequence joins TRBV2 and TRBJ2-6, with D maybe TRBD1 (6 bases). The V end lost 4 bases, the J end lost 2 bases, and 9 bases lay between the germline ends. This CDR3 is built from 15 residues. Germline V gene sequence: CDR1 SNHLY, CDR2 FYNNEI. CDR3 loop: CASSGAGAGANVLTF. CDR3 DNA sequence: TGTGCCAGCAGTGGGGCAGGGGCTGGGGCCAACGTCCTGACTTTC.

This clonotype came up a few times. The chain is built from TRBV4-1 and TRBJ1-2; perhaps TRBD1 as D (5 bases). This CDR3 is built from 15 residues. The germline V gene has CDR1 MGHRA and CDR2 YSYEKL. V was clipped by 0 bases and J by 8 bases, with 16 bases between them. The CDR3 loop is CASSQDGTAARGYTF. CDR3 DNA: TGCGCCAGCAGCCAAGATGGGACGGCCGCTAGGGGCTACACCTTC.

V is TRBV20-1 and J is TRBJ2-3, with D tentatively TRBD1 or TRBD2 (5 bases each). Per the germline V gene, CDR1 is DFQATT and CDR2 is SNEGSKA (reference sequence). The V end was cut by 5 bases, the J end by 6 bases, with 24 bases between. CDR3 length equals 16 residues. The CDR3 DNA reads TGCAGTGCTTCCTACCCGAGGGGACCCGAAGAGGATACGCAGTATTTT. Translation: CSASYPRGPEEDTQYF.

The rearrangement joins TRBV7-8 to TRBJ2-3; D is possibly TRBD2 (6 bases). V dropped 5 bases and J dropped 1 base, with 13 bases sitting between them. This CDR3 region has 15 residues. Germline lookup yields CDR1 SGHVS and CDR2 FQNEAQ. As DNA, the CDR3 is TGTGCCAGCAGCGCCCGGGACTTCGGCACAGATACGCAGTATTTT. Its translation is CASSARDFGTDTQYF.